This note documents a single T cell receptor beta chain sequence. Its specificity is not known. V dropped 2 bases and J dropped 5 bases, with 9 bases sitting between them. CDR3 length: 14 amino acids. Germline V gene sequence: CDR1 MDHEN, CDR2 SYDVKM. The data belong to a study of PD-1 blockade in classical Hodgkin lymphoma. The data were produced by immunoSEQ multiplex PCR, yet TCRdb's version contains in-frame clones alone and is incomplete. There are more than 140,000 clones in the sample; 78% occur only once, and 9.2% lies in the top ten. Each of the patients experienced relapse following autologous stem cell transplantation, and their brentuximab vedotin exposure differed. Study-wide points: Newly diagnosed patients had baseline TCR diversity that was reportedly lower than that of healthy donors.

Sample: peripheral blood mononuclear cells (PBMCs), taken before the second cycle of nivolumab. The chain recombines TRBV28 with TRBJ1-4; D remains ambiguous. The receptor was derived from a human donor with classical Hodgkin lymphoma. This chain's CDR3 is CASSLGGMNEKLFF. Written as DNA, the CDR3 is TGTGCCAGCAGTTTAGGTGGGATGAATGAAAAACTGTTTTTT.